Following are 11 T cell receptor beta chains from one sample sequenced in a study of blood T cell repertoires in COVID-19. Sequenced by immunoSEQ multiplex PCR; TCRdb stores in-frame clones only, minus some. The sample lists around 250,000 clones, roughly 84% occurring once. The sample consisted of peripheral blood. The receptors derive from a woman aged 40 to 49 who had recovered from COVID-19.

The chain employs TRBV11-3 and TRBJ2-1, with 9 bases matching TRBD2. This CDR3 contains 15 residues. Germline loops: CDR1 SGHNT, CDR2 YENEEA. The junction had 11 bases not matched to a gene; V was cut back by 5 bases and J by 9 bases. The CDR3 region is CASSPLAGGGVEQFF. The CDR3 DNA follows: TGTGCCAGCAGCCCCCTTGCTGGCGGGGGGGTTGAGCAGTTCTTC.

This clone occurred once. The rearrangement joins TRBV18 to TRBJ1-1; TRBD1 might be the D (5 bases). The CDR3 loop spans 13 amino acids. CDR1 KGHSH and CDR2 LQKENI come from the germline V gene. V was cut by 4 bases and J by 3 bases, with 9 bases left in between. CDR3 DNA sequence: TGTGCCAGCTCACGGTCGGGGGACACTGAAGCTTTCTTT. Protein product: CASSRSGDTEAFF.

CDR3 loop: CASSAHPQGGYEQFF. CDR3 nucleotide sequence: TGTGCCAGCAGTGCACATCCCCAGGGAGGGTATGAGCAGTTCTTC. The chain recombines TRBV2 with TRBJ2-1; TRBD2 matches 7 bases. With V trimmed by 4 bases and J by 8 bases, 11 bases remained unmatched. There are 15 residues in the CDR3. Germline V gene sequence: CDR1 SNHLY, CDR2 FYNNEI.

V and J are TRBV29-1 and TRBJ2-7, with TRBD1 matching 7 bases. The V segment lost 1 base and the J segment 5 bases; nucleotides outside the gene matches: 8. The CDR3 has 14 residues. Germline V lookup: CDR1 SQVTM, CDR2 ANQGSEA. The CDR3 protein is CSVEGGKGADEQYF. The CDR3 bases are TGCAGCGTTGAAGGGGGGAAGGGGGCTGACGAGCAGTACTTC.

The V and J genes are TRBV3-1 (or the pseudogene TRBV3-2) and TRBJ1-4; maybe TRBD1 (5 bases). CDR1 is LGHDT, CDR2 YNNKEL, per germline (reference sequence). The CDR3 extends over 14 amino acids. Trimming pared 4 bases from V and 3 bases from J, leaving 9 bases between. In DNA, the CDR3 is TGTGCCAGCAGCCTAGGGGTAGCTAATGAAAAACTGTTTTTT. This codes for CASSLGVANEKLFF.

This sequence joins TRBV28 and TRBJ1-1; D gene uncertain. Looked up from germline, CDR1 is MDHEN and CDR2 is SYDVKM. V was shortened by 2 bases and J by 0 bases, with 10 bases between the two germline ends. The CDR3 runs 15 residues. CDR3 sequence: CASSLLSVLNTEAFF. The CDR3 DNA reads TGTGCCAGCAGTTTACTTAGTGTTTTGAACACTGAAGCTTTCTTT.

V usage is TRBV6-6 and J usage is TRBJ1-5; 8 bases are a match to TRBD1. This CDR3 contains 16 residues. Germline assignment: CDR1 MNHNY and CDR2 SVGAGI (reference sequence). With 5 bases clipped from V and 5 bases from J, the junction kept 11 bases outside the gene matches. The CDR3 sequence: CASSPEDRGGYQPQHF. In DNA, the CDR3 is TGTGCCAGCAGTCCCGAAGACAGGGGAGGGTATCAGCCCCAGCATTTT.

The rearrangement joins TRBV30 to TRBJ2-3; 7 bases are shared with TRBD1. The CDR3 runs 13 residues. With V trimmed by 2 bases and J by 12 bases, 11 bases remained unmatched. Germline CDR1 is GTSNPN and CDR2 is SVGIG (reference sequence). The DNA of the CDR3 is TGTGCCTGGAGTTCCGGGACAGTCCTTCGTCAGTATTTT. Its protein is CAWSSGTVLRQYF.

This clone was picked up one time. This CDR3 is also generated by other DNA sequences in the sample. The chain combines TRBV7-6 with TRBJ2-1; 10 bases are shared with TRBD1. Trimming removed 1 base from V and 3 bases from J; junction bases left unmatched: 3. The CDR3 loop spans 16 amino acids. CDR1 and CDR2 from the germline V gene are SGHVS and FNYEAQ. This chain's CDR3 is CASSLGQGANYNEQFF. The CDR3 coding sequence is TGTGCCAGCAGCTTAGGACAGGGGGCGAACTACAATGAGCAGTTCTTC.

This sequence joins TRBV18 and TRBJ1-1; no definite D call. The CDR3 totals 13 residues. V lost 2 bases and J lost 7, with 11 bases in between. Germline lookup yields CDR1 KGHSH and CDR2 LQKENI. CDR3 nucleotide sequence: TGTGCCAGCTCACCAATGGAGCGGGGTGAAGCTTTCTTT. This encodes CASSPMERGEAFF.

This clone has a handful of counts. CDR3 nucleotides: TGTGCCAGCAGTCGGGAGGGTAGGGAGCTGTTTTTT. It yields the protein CASSREGRELFF. The chain uses TRBV6-5 and TRBJ2-2; 8 nucleotides agree with TRBD2. Unmatched junction bases numbered 2, after V lost 5 bases and J lost 9 bases. In germline, CDR1 is MNHEY, CDR2 SVGAGI. This CDR3 region has 12 residues.